This T cell receptor (beta chain) was documented in a study of beta chain features in type 1 diabetes. Study summary: Examined across all samples were some 110,000,000 sorted cells.

Reverse transcribing all isolated RNA meant expressed TCRB transcripts were sequenced. Sequencing was performed with immunoSEQ multiplex PCR; in TCRdb, only in-frame clones are kept and a portion is missing. There are about 340,000 clones in the sample; approximately 15% occur only once, and about 0.016% lies in the top ten. Study observations and caveats: Relative to healthy donors, patients appeared to have naive, central memory and Treg TCRB repertoires that were more similar. Moderate but significant shortening of TCRB CDR3s was recorded in all four CD4+ subsets from Type 1 diabetes patients. Type 1 diabetes patients showed fewer insertions and more deletions at VDJ junctions.

There are a few counts of this clone. Its antigen is still unknown. Between the trimmed V and J ends, which lost 7 bases and 2 bases, there was a span of 11 bases. The CDR3 loop spans 12 amino acids. Germline CDR1 is SQVTM and CDR2 is ANQGSEA. The TCR was taken from a woman under 30 with type 1 diabetes. The J gene is TRBJ1-1, the V gene TRBV29-1, with a tentative D call TRBD1 (5 bases). Sequencing was done on a sample of naive CD4+ T cells from blood. The CDR3 coding sequence is TGCAGCGGTGCGGGGCTAAACACTGAAGCTTTCTTT. The encoded protein is CSGAGLNTEAFF.